The clone carrying this T cell receptor beta chain was counted many times. Its antigen is as yet unknown. Breast cancer patients provided tissue from their axillary draining lymph nodes. The sample belongs to a study of breast tumors, draining lymph nodes, adjacent tissues. Findings of the study overall: Luminal-like breast cancer showed significantly higher tumor–nontumor repertoire similarity than basal-like. Tumors had less TCR diversity than lymph nodes, more than nontumor tissue. The data were judged consistent with most tumor T cells coming from lymph node and expanding in tumor.

TCRdb fed the multiplex PCR reads into MiXCR, producing one record per CDR3 protein. The sample lists about 130,000 distinct CDR3 sequences, 21% occurring once. The germline gives CDR1 WSHSY, CDR2 SAAADI. The CDR3 spans 14 residues. The ends lost 6 bases at V and 7 bases at J; junction bases unmatched: 9. The chain joins TRBV10-2 to TRBJ1-5; 7 positions agree with TRBD1. The source of this sequence is a female donor with breast cancer. Some clones in this sample may be carry-over from other donors' samples. Sequencing used axillary lymph node tissue. The CDR3 protein is CASSIDRAGQPQHF. The CDR3 DNA follows: TGCGCCAGCAGCATTGACAGGGCGGGGCAGCCCCAGCATTTT.